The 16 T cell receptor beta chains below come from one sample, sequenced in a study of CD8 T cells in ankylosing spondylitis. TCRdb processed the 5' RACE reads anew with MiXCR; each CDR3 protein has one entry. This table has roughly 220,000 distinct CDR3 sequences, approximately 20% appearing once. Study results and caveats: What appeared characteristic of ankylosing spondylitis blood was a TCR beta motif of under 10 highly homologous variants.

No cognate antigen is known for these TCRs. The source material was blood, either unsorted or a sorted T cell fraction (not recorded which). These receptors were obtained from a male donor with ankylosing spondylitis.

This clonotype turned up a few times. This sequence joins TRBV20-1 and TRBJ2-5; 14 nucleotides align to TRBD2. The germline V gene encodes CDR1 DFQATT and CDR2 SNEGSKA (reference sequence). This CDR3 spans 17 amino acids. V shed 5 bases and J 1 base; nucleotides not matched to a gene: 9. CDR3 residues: CSALTGLAGDSQETQYF. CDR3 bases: TGCAGTGCTCTTACGGGACTAGCGGGAGATTCCCAAGAGACCCAGTACTTC.

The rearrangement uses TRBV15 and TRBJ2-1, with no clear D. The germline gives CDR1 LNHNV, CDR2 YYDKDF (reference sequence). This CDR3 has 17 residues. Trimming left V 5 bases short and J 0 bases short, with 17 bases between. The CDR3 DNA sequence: TGTGCCACCAGCGGATCGAGAATGGGAAGCTCCTACAATGAGCAGTTCTTC. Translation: CATSGSRMGSSYNEQFF.

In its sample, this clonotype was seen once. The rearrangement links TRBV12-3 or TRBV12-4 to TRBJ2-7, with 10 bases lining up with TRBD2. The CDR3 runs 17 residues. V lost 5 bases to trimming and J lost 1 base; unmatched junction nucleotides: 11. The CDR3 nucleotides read TGTGCCAGCAGTCCGAGACTAGCGGGCCAACTTTCCTACGAGCAGTACTTC. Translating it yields CASSPRLAGQLSYEQYF.

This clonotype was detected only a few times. CDR3: CSVGAEGEQYF. CDR3 DNA sequence: TGCAGCGTGGGAGCAGAGGGCGAGCAGTACTTC. The chain recombines TRBV29-1 with TRBJ2-7, with D tentatively TRBD2 (5 bases). The CDR3 runs 11 residues. Germline loops: CDR1 SQVTM, CDR2 ANQGSEA. Trimming left V 6 bases short and J 6 bases short, with 12 bases between.

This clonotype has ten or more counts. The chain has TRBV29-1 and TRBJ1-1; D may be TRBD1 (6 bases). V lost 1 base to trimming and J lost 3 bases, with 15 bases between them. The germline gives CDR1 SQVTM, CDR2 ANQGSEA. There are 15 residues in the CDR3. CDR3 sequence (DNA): TGCAGCGTTGAAGGCGGGGCAGGGGAGGACACTGAAGCTTTCTTT. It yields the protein CSVEGGAGEDTEAFF.

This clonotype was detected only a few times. This CDR3 reads CATSESGAGETQYF. In DNA, the CDR3 is TGTGCCACCAGTGAGTCCGGCGCCGGTGAGACCCAGTACTTC. The rearrangement uses TRBV24-1 and TRBJ2-5, with no clear D. With 4 bases removed from V and 5 bases from J, the gap between germline ends came to 13 bases. Germline V gives CDR1 KGHDR, CDR2 SFDVKD. There are 14 residues in the CDR3.

This chain's CDR3 is CASSVSGSYNSPLHF. The CDR3 coding sequence is TGTGCCAGCAGCGTATCTGGCAGCTATAATTCACCCCTCCACTTT. This sequence joins TRBV9 and TRBJ1-6; D is ambiguous. The CDR3 spans 15 residues. Germline V CDR1 and CDR2: SGDLS, YYNGEE. Trimming took 1 base from V and 3 from J, leaving 8 bases between them.

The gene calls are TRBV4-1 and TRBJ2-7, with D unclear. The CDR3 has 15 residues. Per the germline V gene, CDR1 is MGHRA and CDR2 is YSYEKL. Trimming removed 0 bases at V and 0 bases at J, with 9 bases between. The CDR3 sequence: CASSQDGQSSYEQYF. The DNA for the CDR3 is TGCGCCAGCAGCCAAGACGGGCAGAGCTCCTACGAGCAGTACTTC.

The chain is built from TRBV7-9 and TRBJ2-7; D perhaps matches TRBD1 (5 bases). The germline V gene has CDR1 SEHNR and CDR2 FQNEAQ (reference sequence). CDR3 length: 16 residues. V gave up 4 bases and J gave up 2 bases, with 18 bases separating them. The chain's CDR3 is CASSSLSGSRAYEQYF. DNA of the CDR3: TGTGCCAGCAGCTCCCTAAGTGGAAGCAGGGCCTACGAGCAGTACTTC. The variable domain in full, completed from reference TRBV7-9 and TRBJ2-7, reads DTGVSQNPRHKITKRGQNVTFRCDPISEHNRLYWYRQTLGQGPEFLTYFQNEAQLEKSRLLSDRFSAERPKGSFSTLEIQRTEQGDSAMYLCASSSLSGSRAYEQYFGPGTRLTVT.

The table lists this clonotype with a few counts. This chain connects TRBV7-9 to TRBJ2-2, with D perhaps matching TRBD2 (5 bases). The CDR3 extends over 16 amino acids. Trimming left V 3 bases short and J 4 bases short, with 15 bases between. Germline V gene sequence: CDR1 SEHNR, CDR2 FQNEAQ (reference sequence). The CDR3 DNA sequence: TGTGCCAGCAGCTTCCTCAAGGGCACTAGCACCGGGGAGCTGTTTTTT. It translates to CASSFLKGTSTGELFF. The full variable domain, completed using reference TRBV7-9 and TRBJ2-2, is DTGVSQNPRHKITKRGQNVTFRCDPISEHNRLYWYRQTLGQGPEFLTYFQNEAQLEKSRLLSDRFSAERPKGSFSTLEIQRTEQGDSAMYLCASSFLKGTSTGELFFGEGSRLTVL.

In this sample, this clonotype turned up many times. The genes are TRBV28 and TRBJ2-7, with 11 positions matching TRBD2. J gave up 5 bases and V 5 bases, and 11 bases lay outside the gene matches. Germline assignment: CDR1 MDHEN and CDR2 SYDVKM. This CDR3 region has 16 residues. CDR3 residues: CASSTPLTSGSDEQYF. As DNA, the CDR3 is TGTGCCAGCAGTACCCCCCTTACTAGCGGGAGCGACGAGCAGTACTTC.

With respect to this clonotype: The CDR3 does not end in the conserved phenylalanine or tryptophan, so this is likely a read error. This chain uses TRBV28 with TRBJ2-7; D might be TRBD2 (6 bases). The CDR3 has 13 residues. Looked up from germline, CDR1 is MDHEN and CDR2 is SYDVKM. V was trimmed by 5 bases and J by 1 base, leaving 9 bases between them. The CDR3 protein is CASSAGLSYEQYS. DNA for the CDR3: TGTGCCAGCAGTGCGGGGCTATCCTACGAGCAGTACTCC.

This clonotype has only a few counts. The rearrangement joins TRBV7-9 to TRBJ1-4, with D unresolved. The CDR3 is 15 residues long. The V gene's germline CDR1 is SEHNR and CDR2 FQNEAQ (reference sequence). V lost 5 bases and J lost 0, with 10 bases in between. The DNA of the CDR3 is TGTGCCAGCAGCCCCGATGACTCAACTAATGAAAAACTGTTTTTT. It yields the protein CASSPDDSTNEKLFF. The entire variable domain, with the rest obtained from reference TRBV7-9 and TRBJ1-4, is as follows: DTGVSQNPRHKITKRGQNVTFRCDPISEHNRLYWYRQTLGQGPEFLTYFQNEAQLEKSRLLSDRFSAERPKGSFSTLEIQRTEQGDSAMYLCASSPDDSTNEKLFFGSGTQLSVL.

The DNA of the CDR3 is TGTGCCAGTAGGGAATATAGGGATACGCAGTATTTT. Translation: CASREYRDTQYF. The gene calls are TRBV7-2 and TRBJ2-3, with D uncertain. V was trimmed by 9 bases and J by 6 bases, leaving 13 bases between them. The CDR3 loop spans 12 amino acids. Germline V gives CDR1 SGHTA, CDR2 FQGNSA.

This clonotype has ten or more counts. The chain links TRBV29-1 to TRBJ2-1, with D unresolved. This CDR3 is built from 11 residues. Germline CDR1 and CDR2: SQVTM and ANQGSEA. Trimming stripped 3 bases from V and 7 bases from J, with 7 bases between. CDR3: CSVELWNEQFF. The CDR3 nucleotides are TGCAGCGTTGAGCTCTGGAATGAGCAGTTCTTC.

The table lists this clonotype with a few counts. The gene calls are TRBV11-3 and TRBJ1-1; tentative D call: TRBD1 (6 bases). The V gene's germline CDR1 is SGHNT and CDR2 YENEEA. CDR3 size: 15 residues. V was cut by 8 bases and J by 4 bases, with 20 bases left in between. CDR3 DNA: TGTGCCAGCCGTGGGTGGGGGCGCGGAAGCACTGAAGCTTTCTTT. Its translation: CASRGWGRGSTEAFF.